Listed below are T cell receptor beta chains from one sample, sequenced in a study of post-analysis software for immune sequencing data. TCRdb passed the PCR reads through MiXCR, listing each CDR3 protein once. The sample lists some 690,000 distinct CDR3 sequences; roughly 27% were seen once. What was sequenced was blood. The origin of the receptors is a girl aged 5 to 17 with multiple sclerosis. Both conserved end residues are part of each CDR3. A D gene is named only where the DNA matches it firmly. For some rows the clone size is stated as once, few or many, or as a class when expanded; others skip it.

.	.	TRBJ1-2	TRBV29-1	15	TGCAGCGTCGACTTTTCAGGAGGGGGGGCCTATGGCTACACCTTC	CSVDFSGGGAYGYTF
many	TRBD2	TRBJ2-1	TRBV5-1	16	TGCGCCAGCAGCCAAACGGGAGCTAGCGGTTACAATGAGCAGTTCTTC	CASSQTGASGYNEQFF
.	.	TRBJ2-2	TRBV7-9	15	TGTGCCAGCAGCCCCCCGGATAGGAACACCGGGGAGCTGTTTTTT	CASSPPDRNTGELFF
.	.	TRBJ2-7	TRBV7-2	14	TGTGCCAGCAGCACCGACACTGGCCTCTACGAGCAGTACTTC	CASSTDTGLYEQYF
few	.	TRBJ2-7	TRBV12-3/TRBV12-4	15	TGTGCCAGCAGTTTAAGTACACCCATACGAAGCGAGCAGTACTTC	CASSLSTPIRSEQYF
.	.	TRBJ2-7	TRBV4-1	16	TGCGCCAGCAGCCAAGTTGGTACACAGCCGTCCTACGAGCAGTACTTC	CASSQVGTQPSYEQYF
.	TRBD1	TRBJ1-5	TRBV9	13	TGTGCCAGCAGTCGACAGGGGCGGGAGCCCCAGCATTTT	CASSRQGREPQHF
.	TRBD2	TRBJ2-7	TRBV19	15	TGTGCCAGTAGTCCCCGGACTAGCGGGAGGGTCGAGCAGTACTTC	CASSPRTSGRVEQYF
.	.	TRBJ2-1	TRBV2	13	TGTGCCAGCAGCGGCATCTCCTACAATGAGCAGTTCTTC	CASSGISYNEQFF
few	TRBD1	TRBJ2-7	TRBV10-3	12	TGTGCCATCAGTGGGGACAGCTACGAGCAGTACTTC	CAISGDSYEQYF
few	.	TRBJ1-1	TRBV28	15	TGTGCCAGCAGTCTACTCACCGACGGGAACACTGAAGCTTTCTTT	CASSLLTDGNTEAFF
.	.	TRBJ1-2	TRBV21-1	13	TGTGCCAGCATTGTACAGGCGGCCTATGGCTACACCTTC	CASIVQAAYGYTF
few	TRBD2	TRBJ2-1	TRBV7-2	19	TGTGCCAGCAGCTTAGTCGTTGGGCTAGCGGGAGTTCAAAGGCGTGAGCAGTTCTTC	CASSLVVGLAGVQRREQFF
.	.	TRBJ1-5	TRBV20-1	15	TGCAGTGCGCCGGATACAGGGATGAGCAATCAGCCCCAGCATTTT	CSAPDTGMSNQPQHF
.	TRBD2	TRBJ2-5	TRBV7-9	16	TGTGCCAGCAGCCGTGGGACTAGCGGGACTTTTGGGACCCAGTACTTC	CASSRGTSGTFGTQYF
.	.	TRBJ1-5	TRBV6-5	13	TGTGCCAGCAGCCCCGCACTTCATCAGCCCCAGCATTTT	CASSPALHQPQHF
once	.	TRBJ2-2	TRBV7-2	15	TGTGCCAGCAGCTTAGAGGACGCAAACACGGGGGAGCTGTTTTTT	CASSLEDANTGELFF
few	TRBD2	TRBJ2-3	TRBV7-2	16	TGTGCCAGCAGCCCCTCCTTAGCGGGAGTTTTGAATACGCAGTATTTT	CASSPSLAGVLNTQYF
many	TRBD1	TRBJ2-7	TRBV28	13	TGTGCCAGCAGTTTCGGGACAGGCTACGAGCAGTACTTC	CASSFGTGYEQYF
.	.	TRBJ2-2	TRBV11-2	12	TGTGCCAGCACCCTAGGAGCCGGGGAGCTGTTTTTT	CASTLGAGELFF
.	TRBD2	TRBJ2-1	TRBV5-1	18	TGCGCCAGCAGCTTGGGAACTAGCGGGAGGGACCCACACAATGAGCAGTTCTTC	CASSLGTSGRDPHNEQFF
.	TRBD2	TRBJ2-3	TRBV20-1	13	TGCAGTGCCGCGGGAGGATACACAGATACGCAGTATTTT	CSAAGGYTDTQYF
few	.	TRBJ1-5	TRBV20-1	15	TGCAGTGCTGGGACCCTCGGCGGGGGGGATCAGCCCCAGCATTTT	CSAGTLGGGDQPQHF
once	.	TRBJ2-4	TRBV20-1	10	TGCAGTGTACCAAAAAACATTCAGTACTTC	CSVPKNIQYF
.	TRBD2	TRBJ2-1	TRBV20-1	12	TGCAGTGCTAGGCGGGAGGGCTACGAGCAGTTCTTC	CSARREGYEQFF
many	TRBD2	TRBJ2-5	TRBV6-6	16	TGTGCCAGCAGGGGCGCGGCTAGCGGGATTAGGGAGACCCAGTACTTC	CASRGAASGIRETQYF
few	.	TRBJ2-1	TRBV5-1	14	TGCGCCAGCAACAGGGAGAGTTCCTACAATGAGCAGTTCTTC	CASNRESSYNEQFF
few	TRBD2	TRBJ2-1	TRBV27	18	TGTGCCAGCAGTCCCCGGACTAGCGGGGACGTCTCCTACAATGAGCAGTTCTTC	CASSPRTSGDVSYNEQFF
few	.	TRBJ1-5	TRBV27	15	TGTGCCACCAACCCTTCCGGGACCTACAATCAGCCCCAGCATTTT	CATNPSGTYNQPQHF
.	.	TRBJ2-1	TRBV6-5	14	TGTGCCAGCAGTTTCAAGTCGACGGGCTATGAGCAGTTCTTC	CASSFKSTGYEQFF
.	.	TRBJ1-4	TRBV20-1	12	TGCAGTGCTAGACGTGGGGGGGAAAAACTGTTTTTT	CSARRGGEKLFF
.	.	TRBJ2-7	TRBV20-1	17	TGCAGTGCTAGAGAAGTAGTGGGAGCCCCCCCTTCGTACGAGCAGTACTTC	CSAREVVGAPPSYEQYF
few	TRBD1	TRBJ2-7	TRBV3-1	15	TGTGCCAGCAGCCAAGGGTTCGGACAGGTGTACGAGCAGTACTTC	CASSQGFGQVYEQYF
few	.	TRBJ2-1	TRBV4-1	16	TGCGCCAGCAGCCCCACCCGAGGACGGCTCGGGAATGAGCAGTTCTTC	CASSPTRGRLGNEQFF
.	TRBD2	TRBJ2-4	TRBV29-1	12	TGCAGCGCCGCGGGAGTGGGAAACATTCAGTGCTTC	CSAAGVGNIQCF
.	TRBD1	TRBJ1-6	TRBV5-1	14	TGCGCCAGCTCGCGGACAGGGGAGGATTCACCCCTCCACTTT	CASSRTGEDSPLHF
few	.	TRBJ2-3	TRBV15	12	TGTGCCAGCGGGATTAGCACAGATACGCAGTATTTT	CASGISTDTQYF
.	TRBD1	TRBJ1-4	TRBV28	15	TGTGCCAGTACACTTCGACAGGGATCAAATGAAAAACTGTTTTTT	CASTLRQGSNEKLFF
few	.	TRBJ2-1	TRBV5-1	16	TGCGCCAGCACCCCTTGGGCAGCGGGGACATACAATGAGCAGTTCTTC	CASTPWAAGTYNEQFF
few	TRBD1	TRBJ1-1	TRBV27	14	TGTGCCAGCAGTAAGGACAGGAAAAACACTGAAGCTTTCTTT	CASSKDRKNTEAFF
.	.	TRBJ1-6	TRBV5-1	14	TGCGCCAGCAGCTTCGGTGGATCGCCCACGGCCCTCCACTTT	CASSFGGSPTALHF
.	.	TRBJ1-2	TRBV4-2	14	TGTGCCAGCAGCCATCAGGGGTTAATCTATGGCTACACCTTC	CASSHQGLIYGYTF
.	.	TRBJ1-6	TRBV25-1	15	TGTGCCAGCAGTGAATCGGCAGGGAACAATTCACCCCTCCACTTT	CASSESAGNNSPLHF
.	TRBD2	TRBJ2-1	TRBV4-3	18	TGCGCCAGCAGCCAAGATCTCAGCGTAGCGGGGTGGGCGGGTGAGCAGTTCTTC	CASSQDLSVAGWAGEQFF
few	.	TRBJ1-4	TRBV28	15	TGTGCCAGCAGTTTACTATCGGGGGGGGCTGAAAAACTGTTTTTT	CASSLLSGGAEKLFF
.	.	TRBJ1-1	TRBV6-1	16	TGTGCCAGCAGCTGGCCCCGTGGGGGACGGGACACTGAAGCTTTCTTT	CASSWPRGGRDTEAFF
.	.	TRBJ2-5	TRBV28	10	TGTGCCAGCAAAGGGAAGACCCAGTACTTC	CASKGKTQYF
few	TRBD1	TRBJ1-2	TRBV20-1	13	TGCAGTGCTTCTAAAGACAGGGCGAGTGGCTACACCTTC	CSASKDRASGYTF
few	.	TRBJ2-1	TRBV20-1	16	TGCAGTGCTCCCGACCACAGGGGAGGGTCCTACAATGAGCAGTTCTTC	CSAPDHRGGSYNEQFF
.	.	TRBJ1-1	TRBV20-1	13	TGCAGTGCTAGGCTTGGTCCGGGGACTGAAGCTTTCTTT	CSARLGPGTEAFF
.	TRBD2	TRBJ2-7	TRBV20-1	18	TGCAGTGCTAGAGATTCCGGTTGGGGGGCTAGCGGGAGTAACGAGCAGTACTTC	CSARDSGWGASGSNEQYF
few	TRBD1	TRBJ2-4	TRBV5-1	13	TGCGCCAGCGCCCCAGGACAGGAAAACATTCAGTACTTC	CASAPGQENIQYF
.	.	TRBJ1-1	TRBV7-2	13	TGTGCCAGCAGCGCAGTTGGTCGGACTGAAGCTTTCTTT	CASSAVGRTEAFF
.	TRBD2	TRBJ2-1	TRBV20-1	13	TGCAGTGCTAGGGGACTAGTCGGCAATGAGCAGTTCTTC	CSARGLVGNEQFF
.	TRBD1	TRBJ1-1	TRBV12-3/TRBV12-4	16	TGTGCCAGCAGTCTCGGACAGGGCGGAGTGAACACTGAAGCTTTCTTT	CASSLGQGGVNTEAFF
few	.	TRBJ2-5	TRBV7-7	18	TGTGCCAGCAGCTCCCTCGACACCTTCGACAGGAGGTCAGAGACCCAGTACTTC	CASSSLDTFDRRSETQYF
.	TRBD2	TRBJ2-7	TRBV6-2/TRBV6-3	15	TGTGCCAGCAGTACCGGACTAGCGGGATTTGGCGAGCAGTACTTC	CASSTGLAGFGEQYF